The 2 T cell receptor beta chains presented below share a single source sample, sequenced in a study of OX40 agonist ivuxolimab in advanced cancers. Generated by immunoSEQ multiplex PCR, the TCRdb table keeps only in-frame clones and is missing some. The sample contains roughly 90,000 clones, just over 90% of which appear only once. Source: CD4+ or CD8+ T cells sorted from blood, taken in a trial of the OX40 agonist ivuxolimab. The receptors originated from an adult with an advanced solid tumor such as melanoma, head and neck, liver or kidney cancer.

The chain combines TRBV5-4 with TRBJ1-4; D is ambiguous. This CDR3 has 18 amino acids. From germline, CDR1 is SGHNT and CDR2 YYREEE (reference sequence). V gave up 0 bases and J gave up 0 bases, with 15 bases separating them. The CDR3 reads CASSLGGTSPTTNEKLFF. The CDR3 region has the DNA TGTGCCAGCAGCTTGGGGGGAACCTCACCGACAACTAATGAAAAACTGTTTTTT.

The chain joins TRBV5-1 to TRBJ2-1, with D uncertain. In germline, CDR1 is SGHRS, CDR2 YFSETQ. The CDR3 is 15 amino acids. Trimming stripped 4 bases from V and 0 bases from J, with 11 bases between. The CDR3 protein is CASSLDGSSYNEQFF. CDR3 nucleotides: TGCGCCAGCAGCCTCGACGGCAGCTCCTACAATGAGCAGTTCTTC. Full variable domain (remainder filled in from reference TRBV5-1 and TRBJ2-1): KAGVTQTPRYLIKTRGQQVTLSCSPISGHRSVSWYQQTPGQGLQFLFEYFSETQRNKGNFPGRFSGRQFSNSRSEMNVSTLELGDSALYLCASSLDGSSYNEQFFGPGTRLTVL.